This entry features one T cell receptor (beta chain) sequence. The sample originates from a study of blood T cell repertoires in COVID-19. Study as a whole: The analysed material was cDNA or gDNA that came from T cells, B-cell-depleted T cells, or PBMCs.

Sequenced by immunoSEQ multiplex PCR; TCRdb stores in-frame clones only, minus some. The sample lists hundreds of thousands of clones; roughly 90% were seen once. The CDR3 loop spans 14 amino acids. V gave up 4 bases and J gave up 6 bases, with 16 bases separating them. CDR1 SGHTA and CDR2 FQGNSA come from the germline V gene. The genes are TRBV7-2 and TRBJ2-7; tentative D call: TRBD1 (5 bases). The sequence was obtained from a man aged 55 to 70 who had recovered from COVID-19. The material sequenced was PBMCs or T cells enriched from blood (not recorded which). DNA of the CDR3: TGTGCCAGCAGCTCCAGGGCAGGGCTCCGCGAGCAGTACTTC. Translating gives CASSSRAGLREQYF.